This T cell receptor beta chain stems from a study of T cell responses to AZD1222 COVID-19 vaccine (dated by TCRdb to the early 2020s). About the full investigation: AZD1222 recipients whose second dose came at about 4 weeks and those whose second dose came at about 12 weeks were combined into one group, since spike-specific TCR depth and breadth did not differ between the two schedules. A total of around 240 trial participants underwent TCR sequencing, of whom around 200 received two doses of AZD1222 and about 25 received two doses of the MenACWY control vaccine. Trial participants were enrolled by age into subgroups of 18-55, 56-69 and 70-plus years, and 148, 28 and 57 TCR-sequenced participants, respectively, were included in these subgroups. Study-level results and caveats: A significant rise in spike-specific TCR breadth and depth was observed after two AZD1222 doses relative to day 0 and relative to MenACWY recipients. Conclusions about previously exposed vaccinees are limited, since just 6 or 7 AZD1222 recipients were seropositive for SARS-CoV-2 at baseline. Participants were mostly white British and included more females than males, and it was suggested by the authors that clonal diversity may have been underestimated. The 56-69-year group was small, and its depth increase did not reach significance, likely because of low power. Reportedly, almost half of the unique spike-specific TCRs recognized epitopes lying outside the regions that are mutated in the B.1.351 and B.1.1.7 variants. Because no day 14 peak-response samples were available, the repertoires could be characterized only after the peak T cell response. CD4 TCRs associated with the vaccine covered the entire spike protein, and the dominant responses were in regions 160-218 and 743-854.

The CDR3 regions of human TCRbeta chains were analyzed by immunosequencing. Under the source paper's analysis protocol: TCRs in the repertoires were matched against a reference library of SARS-CoV-2-specific TCRs that had been generated with the MIRA antigen-specificity platform. Breadth was defined as the fraction of unique TCRs that were SARS-CoV-2-associated, and depth was defined as the fraction of total T cells that were SARS-CoV-2-associated. Each spike-specific TCR was assigned to its reactive spike region and to a CD4 or CD8 class using the MIRA data. Log10-transformed breadth and depth values were compared by one-way ANOVA with Sidak's multiple comparisons tests. In TCRdb, the immuneACCESS table is reduced to in-frame sequences with V and J assigned. These tables do not hold every clone; where another copy was compared, an unresolved V gene accounts for under half, and the others remain unexplained. V and J calls and clone size are copied from that table; D and trimming were computed from the DNA. Here the sample has 150,000 to 200,000 clones; around 93% occur a single time. The top ten constitute 7.5% to 10% of the sample.

According to the study, the label for this sample's time point signals: baseline before first vaccination. Vaccinee samples were obtained from the UK trials COV001 and COV002, which included a single-blind randomized controlled phase 2/3 trial of AZD1222 (ChAdOx1 nCoV-19) in healthy adults. For TCRbeta chain sequencing, PBMC samples were collected from trial participants at day 0 and at day 28 after the second dose. Trimming takes 8 bases from V and 4 bases from J, and the germline ends sit 11 bases apart. From its cysteine to its phenylalanine, the CDR3 spans 12 amino acids. The entry retains the CDR3 DNA only, 36 bases that are in frame from base 1. The germline V gene yields MNHEY for CDR1 and SVGAGI for CDR2. With respect to this clone: Its antigen is unknown. Qualities for individual bases were not recorded, and no much larger clone is one base off.

This clonotype was sampled from an adult in good health. The specimen comprised peripheral blood, sampled on day 0 of AZD1222 vaccination. Here the chain combines TRBV6-5 and TRBJ1-1, with the D gene not confidently named. The DNA sequence is given as TGTGCCAGCTGGGATGGCAGCACTGAAGCTTTCTTT. This gives the protein CASWDGSTEAFF.